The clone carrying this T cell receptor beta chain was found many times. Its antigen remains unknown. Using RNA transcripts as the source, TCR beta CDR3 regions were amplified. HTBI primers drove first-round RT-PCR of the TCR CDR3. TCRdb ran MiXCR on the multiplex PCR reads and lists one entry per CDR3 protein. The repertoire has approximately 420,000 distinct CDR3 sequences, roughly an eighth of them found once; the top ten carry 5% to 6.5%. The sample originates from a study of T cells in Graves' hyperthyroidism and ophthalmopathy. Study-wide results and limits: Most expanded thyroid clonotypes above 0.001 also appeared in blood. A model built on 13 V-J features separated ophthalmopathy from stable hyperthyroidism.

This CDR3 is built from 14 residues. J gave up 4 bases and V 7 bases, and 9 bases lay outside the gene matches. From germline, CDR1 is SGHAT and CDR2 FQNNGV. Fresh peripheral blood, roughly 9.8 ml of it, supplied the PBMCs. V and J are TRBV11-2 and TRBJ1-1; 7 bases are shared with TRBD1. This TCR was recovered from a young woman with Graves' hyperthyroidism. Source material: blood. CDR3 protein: CASTIVTGSTEAFF. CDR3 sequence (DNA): TGTGCCAGCACTATCGTGACAGGGAGCACTGAAGCTTTCTTT.